This T cell receptor beta chain was recovered during a study of identifying expanded T cells in peripheral blood. Using immunoSEQ multiplex PCR, the repertoire was profiled, and TCRdb retains in-frame clones only, with some absent. This table has about 100,000 clones, around 89% appearing once. During the collection period, no donor immune events like infections were recorded. The CDR3 extends over 16 amino acids. Trimming removed 4 bases from V and 0 bases from J, with 15 bases in between. Germline CDR1 is SGHRS and CDR2 is YFSETQ. Findings and limits, study-wide: Across healthy donors, higher total template counts meant significantly greater roughly two-week count variance. Technical replicates showed around 1.2 changed clones; roughly two weeks approximately 15; four weeks 19.

On this clone: Its antigen is unknown.

The V gene is TRBV5-1, the J gene TRBJ2-3; D is perhaps TRBD1 (6 bases). Specimen: blood. The clonotype comes from a person aged 18 to 69 in good health. The CDR3 nucleotides read TGCGCCAGCAGCCTGGGGGCTACCTTTAGCACAGATACGCAGTATTTT. It is translated as CASSLGATFSTDTQYF.